These T cell receptor beta chains were read from a single sample in a study of blood T cell repertoires in COVID-19. Profiling relied on immunoSEQ multiplex PCR, and the TCRdb table lists in-frame clones only, not all of them. The top ten hold over 4.5% of the sample, which has 55,000 to 85,000 clones, over 75% seen once. Source material: peripheral blood. Source of these receptors: a human donor in a cohort sampled during active COVID-19. Each CDR3 is given with its conserved first and last residue. Each record gives: J gene, clone size, D gene, V gene, CDR3 length, CDR3 protein, CDR3 DNA. The D gene is left open where the match is weak. A row's size may be missing; if present it is once, few, many or a size class.

J gene: TRBJ1-2; clone size: .; D gene: .; V gene: TRBV19; CDR3 length: 14; CDR3 protein: CASRLNRGQYGYTF; CDR3 DNA: TGTGCCAGTAGACTTAACCGCGGCCAATATGGCTACACCTTC
J gene: TRBJ2-7; clone size: .; D gene: TRBD1; V gene: TRBV7-8; CDR3 length: 16; CDR3 protein: CASSALSGTGNFEQYF; CDR3 DNA: TGTGCCAGCAGCGCCCTATCCGGGACAGGGAACTTCGAGCAGTACTTC
J gene: TRBJ2-7; clone size: few; D gene: TRBD1; V gene: TRBV18; CDR3 length: 15; CDR3 protein: CASSPGTGYGDEQYF; CDR3 DNA: TGTGCCAGCTCACCTGGGACAGGGTATGGCGACGAGCAGTACTTC
J gene: TRBJ1-6; clone size: few; D gene: TRBD1; V gene: TRBV7-3; CDR3 length: 16; CDR3 protein: CASSLTGDRSGSPLHF; CDR3 DNA: TGTGCCAGCAGCTTAACGGGGGACAGGTCGGGATCACCCCTCCACTTT
J gene: TRBJ1-3; clone size: .; D gene: .; V gene: TRBV10-3; CDR3 length: 15; CDR3 protein: CAISGVQGGGNTIYF; CDR3 DNA: TGTGCCATCAGTGGGGTCCAGGGCGGTGGAAACACCATATATTTT
J gene: TRBJ2-3; clone size: .; D gene: .; V gene: TRBV7-3; CDR3 length: 13; CDR3 protein: CASSLAGPDTQYF; CDR3 DNA: TGTGCCAGCAGCTTAGCGGGGCCAGATACGCAGTATTTT
J gene: TRBJ1-1; clone size: .; D gene: .; V gene: TRBV5-1; CDR3 length: 16; CDR3 protein: CASSLAGEGVYAEAFF; CDR3 DNA: TGCGCCAGCAGCTTGGCGGGGGAAGGGGTTTACGCTGAAGCTTTCTTT
J gene: TRBJ2-5; clone size: .; D gene: .; V gene: TRBV21-1; CDR3 length: 14; CDR3 protein: CASSPGTVQETQYF; CDR3 DNA: TGTGCCAGCAGCCCGGGGACAGTTCAAGAGACCCAGTACTTC
J gene: TRBJ2-7; clone size: .; D gene: TRBD2; V gene: TRBV5-1; CDR3 length: 14; CDR3 protein: CASKGSGLSYEQYF; CDR3 DNA: TGCGCCAGCAAGGGTAGCGGGCTATCCTACGAGCAGTACTTC
J gene: TRBJ2-7; clone size: .; D gene: .; V gene: TRBV28; CDR3 length: 14; CDR3 protein: CAISQRPGSYEQYF; CDR3 DNA: TGTGCCATCTCACAAAGACCGGGAAGCTACGAGCAGTACTTC
J gene: TRBJ1-5; clone size: few; D gene: TRBD1; V gene: TRBV18; CDR3 length: 15; CDR3 protein: CASSPGQGGEQPQHF; CDR3 DNA: TGTGCCAGCTCACCCGGACAGGGAGGAGAACAGCCCCAGCATTTT
J gene: TRBJ2-3; clone size: .; D gene: TRBD1; V gene: TRBV6-5; CDR3 length: 13; CDR3 protein: CAYRQGASDTQYF; CDR3 DNA: TGTGCCTATAGACAGGGGGCTTCAGATACGCAGTATTTT
J gene: TRBJ2-7; clone size: .; D gene: TRBD2; V gene: TRBV9; CDR3 length: 19; CDR3 protein: CASSVGLPTSGGTHYEQYF; CDR3 DNA: TGTGCCAGCAGCGTAGGTCTCCCGACTAGCGGGGGGACTCACTACGAGCAGTACTTC
J gene: TRBJ2-1; clone size: .; D gene: TRBD1; V gene: TRBV5-1; CDR3 length: 17; CDR3 protein: CASRGNHGTGVLDEQFF; CDR3 DNA: TGCGCCAGCAGGGGAAACCATGGGACAGGGGTTTTGGATGAGCAGTTCTTC
J gene: TRBJ2-7; clone size: .; D gene: .; V gene: TRBV4-1; CDR3 length: 16; CDR3 protein: CASGATNRVGPNEQYF; CDR3 DNA: TGCGCCAGCGGCGCCACTAACAGGGTCGGGCCAAACGAGCAGTACTTC